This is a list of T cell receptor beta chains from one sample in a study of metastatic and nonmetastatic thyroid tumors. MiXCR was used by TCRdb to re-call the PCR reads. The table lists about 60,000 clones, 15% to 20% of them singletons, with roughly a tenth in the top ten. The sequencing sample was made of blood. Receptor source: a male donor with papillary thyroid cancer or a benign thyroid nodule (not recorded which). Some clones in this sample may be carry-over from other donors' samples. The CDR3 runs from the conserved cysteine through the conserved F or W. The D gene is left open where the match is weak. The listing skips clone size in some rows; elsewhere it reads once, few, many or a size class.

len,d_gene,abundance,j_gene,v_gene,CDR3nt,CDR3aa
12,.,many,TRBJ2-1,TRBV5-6,TGTGCCAGCAAATGGGGTGGGAATGAGCAGTTCTTC,CASKWGGNEQFF
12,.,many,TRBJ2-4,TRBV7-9,TGTGCCAGCAGCCTTGACCCCAACATTCAGTACTTC,CASSLDPNIQYF
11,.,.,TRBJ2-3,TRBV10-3,TGTGCAACAGGACAGACAGATACGCAGTATTTT,CATGQTDTQYF
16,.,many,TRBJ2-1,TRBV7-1,TGTGCCAGCAGCCAAGCCCTCCCGGGGGGCGTGGCGTTGCAGTTCTTC,CASSQALPGGVALQFF
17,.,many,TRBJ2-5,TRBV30,TGTGCCTGGAGTGCCCCAACGGTTTTCCACCCCGAGAAGACCCAGTACTTC,CAWSAPTVFHPEKTQYF
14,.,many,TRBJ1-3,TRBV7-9,TGTGCCAGCAGCTTAGGGATCTCTGGAAACACCATATATTTT,CASSLGISGNTIYF
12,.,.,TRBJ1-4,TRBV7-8,TGTGCCAGCAGCCAGACAGGAATCGGATCGATTTTT,CASSQTGIGSIF
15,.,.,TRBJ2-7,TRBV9,TGTGCCAGCAGCGTAGGACGGGGATATATCTACGAGCAGTACTTC,CASSVGRGYIYEQYF
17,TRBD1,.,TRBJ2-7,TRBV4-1,TGCGCCAGCAGCCCTCCCCCTAGGACAGGGGTGTTCGACGAGCAGTACTTC,CASSPPPRTGVFDEQYF
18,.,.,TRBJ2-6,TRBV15,TGTGCCACCAGCAGAGATGGTTTCACAGGTTCAGGGGCCAACGTCCTGACTTTC,CATSRDGFTGSGANVLTF
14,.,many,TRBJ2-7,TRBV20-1,TGCAGTGCGCCATCCACGGACGTCACCTACGAGCAGTACTTC,CSAPSTDVTYEQYF
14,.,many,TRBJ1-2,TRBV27,TGTGCCAGCAGTTTGGGGGGACCTAACTATGGCTACACCTTC,CASSLGGPNYGYTF
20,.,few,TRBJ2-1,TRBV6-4,TGTGCCAGCAGTACCCACAGGGGGACTATGCGCGTGGGGGGATACAATGAGCAGTTCTTC,CASSTHRGTMRVGGYNEQFF
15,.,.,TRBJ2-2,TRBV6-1,TGTGCCAGCAGTCAGGACTGGGAGAACACCTGGGAGCTTTTTTTT,CASSQDWENTWELFF
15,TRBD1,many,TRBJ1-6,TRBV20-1,TGCAGTGCTAGAGACGACAGGGTTGGAAATTCACCCCTCCACTTT,CSARDDRVGNSPLHF